The rows below give T cell receptor beta chains drawn from one sample of a study of identical twins. TCRdb processed the 5' RACE reads anew with MiXCR; each CDR3 protein has one entry. The data contain a few hundred thousand distinct CDR3 sequences, about 8.9% of them singletons. The same data also went into a second study, on yellow fever vaccine responses in identical twins.

The sequenced sample was CD8+ T cells sorted from blood. The origin of the receptors is a woman in her late teens or twenties in good health. CDR3s leave out the opening cysteine and the closing phenylalanine or tryptophan. Each record gives: J gene, V gene, CDR3 protein.

>TRBJ2-5|TRBV5-1
ASSLYGAETQETQY
>TRBJ2-3|TRBV29-1
SVDGVRGADTQY
>TRBJ1-2|TRBV27
ASSFGQNYGYT
>TRBJ2-3|TRBV24-1
ATSATGFSGGLPHTDTQY
>TRBJ2-1|TRBV12-3/TRBV12-4
ASSSGLYNEQF
>TRBJ2-2|TRBV6-2/TRBV6-3
ASSYSGSGSQELF
>TRBJ1-1|TRBV4-3
ASSQDYFTEAF
>TRBJ1-1|TRBV6-4
ASSEAANTEAF
>TRBJ2-5|TRBV12-3/TRBV12-4
ASSFSHQYQETQY
>TRBJ1-5|TRBV12-3/TRBV12-4
ASSLGLGIQPQH
>TRBJ2-3|TRBV3-1
ATSQDWGGTDTQY
>TRBJ2-7|TRBV9
ASSVGGSSYEQY